This is a list of T cell receptor beta chains from one sample in a study of blood T cell repertoires in COVID-19. TCRdb keeps only in-frame clones here, not all; method: immunoSEQ multiplex PCR. Of about 110,000 clones listed, more than 70% are singletons. Sequenced material: peripheral blood. These TCRs come from a human donor in a cohort sampled during active COVID-19. CDR3s include the opening cysteine and the closing phenylalanine or tryptophan. D genes are given only for firm matches. Size is stated for part of the rows, as once, few or many counts, or as a class when the clone is expanded.

>-|TRBJ2-3|-|TRBV27
CASRPNTGGTDTQYF
TGTGCCAGCAGACCAAATACAGGAGGCACAGATACGCAGTATTTT
>TRBD2|TRBJ2-1|-|TRBV7-3
CASSLLGTSGGEQFF
TGTGCCAGCAGCTTATTAGGGACTAGCGGGGGTGAGCAGTTCTTC
>TRBD2|TRBJ2-3|-|TRBV5-1
CASSQLAGGADTQYF
TGCGCCAGCAGTCAACTAGCGGGAGGTGCAGATACGCAGTATTTT
>TRBD1|TRBJ2-5|once|TRBV18
CASSPPTGAQETQYF
TGTGCCAGCTCACCCCCCACAGGGGCCCAAGAGACCCAGTACTTC
>-|TRBJ2-7|-|TRBV27
CASSLRYTRYEQYF
TGTGCCAGCAGTTTAAGGTATACGCGGTACGAGCAGTACTTC
>-|TRBJ2-2|once|TRBV7-2
CASSLPSGLANTGELFF
TGTGCCAGCAGCTTACCCAGCGGGCTCGCGAACACCGGGGAGCTGTTTTTT
>-|TRBJ2-2|-|TRBV4-3
CASRNFGNTGELFF
TGCGCCAGCAGGAACTTTGGGAACACCGGGGAGCTGTTTTTT
>-|TRBJ1-5|-|TRBV29-1
CSVEGTRGQPQHF
TGCAGCGTTGAGGGGACACGGGGTCAGCCCCAGCATTTT
>TRBD1|TRBJ2-1|few|TRBV18
CASSQDREVRSYNEQFF
TGTGCCAGCTCACAGGACAGGGAGGTTCGGTCCTACAATGAGCAGTTCTTC
>TRBD1|TRBJ2-2|-|TRBV2
CASNRGGTNTGELFF
TGTGCCAGCAACCGAGGGGGCACGAACACCGGGGAGCTGTTTTTT
>TRBD1|TRBJ1-1|-|TRBV10-3
CAISAPGQGAVEAFF
TGTGCCATCAGTGCCCCGGGACAGGGGGCCGTCGAAGCTTTCTTT
>-|TRBJ1-4|-|TRBV4-1
CASSQRSEGILELFF
TGCGCCAGCAGCCAAAGGAGCGAGGGAATTTTGGAACTGTTTTTT
>-|TRBJ1-3|-|TRBV12-3/TRBV12-4
CASSTSVTIYF
TGTGCCAGCAGTACTTCCGTCACCATATATTTT
>TRBD1|TRBJ1-6|-|TRBV7-2
CASSFGTANSPLHF
TGTGCCAGCAGCTTTGGGACAGCAAATTCACCCCTCCACTTT
>TRBD1|TRBJ2-2|-|TRBV5-1
CASSSGTGFPNTGELFF
TGCGCCAGCAGCAGCGGGACAGGGTTCCCCAACACCGGGGAGCTGTTTTTT
>-|TRBJ2-1|-|TRBV18
CASSPLGPHEQFF
TGTGCCAGCTCACCATTGGGGCCCCACGAGCAGTTCTTC
>TRBD1|TRBJ2-7|few|TRBV7-2
CASSYQGAQEQYF
TGTGCCAGCAGCTACCAGGGGGCGCAAGAGCAGTACTTC
>-|TRBJ1-3|-|TRBV6-5
CASLGRNTIYF
TGTGCCAGCCTCGGTCGAAACACCATATATTTT
>-|TRBJ2-5|few|TRBV6-5
CAIWGDLPKETQYF
TGTGCCATTTGGGGGGACCTTCCCAAAGAGACCCAGTACTTC
>TRBD2|TRBJ2-2|few|TRBV9
CASSKGTSGRALTGELFF
TGTGCCAGCAGCAAAGGGACTAGCGGGAGGGCCTTGACCGGGGAGCTGTTTTTT
>TRBD2|TRBJ2-5|-|TRBV6-2/TRBV6-3
CASSYGLAGETQYF
TGTGCCAGCAGTTACGGTCTAGCGGGAGAGACCCAGTACTTC
>-|TRBJ2-4|-|TRBV7-2
CASSLVGGQGNIQYF
TGTGCCAGCAGCTTAGTGGGTGGGCAGGGGAACATTCAGTACTTC
>-|TRBJ1-1|-|TRBV28
CASFPGHKNTEAFF
TGTGCCAGCTTCCCCGGACACAAGAACACTGAAGCTTTCTTT
>-|TRBJ2-1|once|TRBV28
CASSLLGVSGNEQFF
TGTGCCAGCAGTTTGTTAGGGGTATCAGGGAATGAGCAGTTCTTC
>-|TRBJ1-1|-|TRBV7-8
CASSLLRDILMNTEAFF
TGTGCCAGCAGCTTACTCAGGGACATACTCATGAACACTGAAGCTTTCTTT
>TRBD1|TRBJ1-5|once|TRBV19
CASSGGTGSRQPQHF
TGTGCCAGTAGTGGGGGGACAGGGTCGAGACAGCCCCAGCATTTT
>TRBD2|TRBJ2-2|-|TRBV7-6
CASSLGTSGAGELFF
TGTGCCAGCAGCCTCGGGACTAGCGGGGCCGGGGAGCTGTTTTTT
>TRBD2|TRBJ2-3|-|TRBV2
CASRRTSGSSTDTQYF
TGTGCCAGCAGACGGACTAGCGGGAGTTCAACCGATACGCAGTATTTT
>TRBD2|TRBJ2-1|-|TRBV10-3
CAISERTSGRDNEQFF
TGTGCCATCAGTGAACGGACTAGCGGGAGGGACAATGAGCAGTTCTTC
>-|TRBJ2-2|-|TRBV19
CASSIIGAGELFF
TGTGCCAGTAGTATAATCGGGGCCGGGGAGCTGTTTTTT
>TRBD1|TRBJ1-3|-|TRBV2
CASMPGQGARRGNTIYF
TGTGCCAGCATGCCGGGACAGGGGGCTAGGAGGGGAAACACCATATATTTT
>TRBD2|TRBJ2-7|-|TRBV19
CASSISGRSSYEQYF
TGTGCCAGTAGTATATCCGGGAGGAGCTCCTACGAGCAGTACTTC
>TRBD1|TRBJ2-2|-|TRBV19
CASAGTGFTGELFF
TGTGCCAGCGCCGGGACAGGGTTCACCGGGGAGCTGTTTTTT
>-|TRBJ2-7|-|TRBV15
CATSRPRGEQYF
TGTGCCACCAGCAGGCCTCGGGGCGAGCAGTACTTC
>TRBD2|TRBJ2-3|-|TRBV9
CASSVAGSGMITDTQYF
TGTGCCAGCAGCGTAGCGGGTAGCGGGATGATCACAGATACGCAGTATTTT
>-|TRBJ2-3|-|TRBV7-8
CASSLDRGTDTQYF
TGTGCCAGCAGCCTCGACCGGGGCACAGATACGCAGTATTTT
>TRBD2|TRBJ2-1|once|TRBV4-3
CASSQGTSGGDEQFF
TGCGCCAGCAGCCAAGGGACTAGCGGGGGCGATGAGCAGTTCTTC
>-|TRBJ2-7|-|TRBV28
CASSPRIHEQYF
TGTGCCAGCAGTCCTAGGATCCACGAGCAGTACTTC
>-|TRBJ1-5|few|TRBV6-6
CASSKTHGRDQPQHF
TGTGCCAGCAGTAAGACACACGGGCGGGATCAGCCCCAGCATTTT
>-|TRBJ2-3|-|TRBV3-1/TRBV3-2
CASSLTSRGSTDTQYF
TGTGCCAGCAGCCTTACCTCTAGGGGGAGCACAGATACGCAGTATTTT
>TRBD2|TRBJ2-2|-|TRBV5-4
CASSRVGGLAGTGELFF
TGTGCCAGCAGCCGTGTCGGAGGGTTAGCGGGAACCGGGGAGCTGTTTTTT